This T cell receptor (beta chain) appears in the sequencing data of a study of T cell repertoires in cytomegalovirus infection. Study-level background: Signatures in public TCR beta sequences pointed to both CMV infection and matching HLA type. General observations from the study: There were carriers of CMV plus the relevant HLA, and cumulative public TCR beta family frequency identified them. The ex vivo response was dominated by HLA-C-restricted CMV-specific TCR beta clonotypes.

Remarks on this clonotype: The antigen remains unidentified.

TCRdb ran MiXCR on the reads and lists one entry per CDR3 protein. This table has fewer than 1,000,000 distinct CDR3 sequences, roughly 30% appearing once. CDR3 size: 15 residues. The germline V gene has CDR1 MNHEY and CDR2 SMNVEV (reference sequence). The germline V and J ends were trimmed by 8 bases and 4 bases, with 20 bases remaining between them. The chain recombines TRBV27 with TRBJ1-2, with a tentative D call TRBD1 (6 bases). This receptor was identified in a human donor in good health (CMV status not recorded). Some clones in this sample may be carry-over from other donors' samples. This sample comprised cultured CD8+ T cells from PBMCs, obtained from culture after CMV antigen stimulation. CDR3 nucleotides: TGTGCCAGCTTGCCTCGAGGGGGGGGCGGCTATGGCTACACCTTC. Protein: CASLPRGGGGYGYTF.